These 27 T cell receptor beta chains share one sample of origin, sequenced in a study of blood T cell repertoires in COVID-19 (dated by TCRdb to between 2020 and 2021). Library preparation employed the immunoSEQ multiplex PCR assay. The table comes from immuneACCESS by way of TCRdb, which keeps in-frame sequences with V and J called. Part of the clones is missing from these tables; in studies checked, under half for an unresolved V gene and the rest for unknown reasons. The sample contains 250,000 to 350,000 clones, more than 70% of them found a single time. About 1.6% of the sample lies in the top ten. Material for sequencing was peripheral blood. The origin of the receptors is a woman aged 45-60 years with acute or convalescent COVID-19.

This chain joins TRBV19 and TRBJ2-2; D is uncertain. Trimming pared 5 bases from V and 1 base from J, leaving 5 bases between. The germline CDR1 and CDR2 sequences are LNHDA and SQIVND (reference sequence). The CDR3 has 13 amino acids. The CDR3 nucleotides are TGTGCCAGTAGTCCCTGGAACACCGGGGAGCTGTTTTTT. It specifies CASSPWNTGELFF.

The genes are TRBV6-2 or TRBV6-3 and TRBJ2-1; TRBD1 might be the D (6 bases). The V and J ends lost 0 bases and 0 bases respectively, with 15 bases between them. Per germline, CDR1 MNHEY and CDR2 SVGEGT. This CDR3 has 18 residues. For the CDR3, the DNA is TGTGCCAGCAGTTACTCCACCGCCAGGGGTTTCTCCTACAATGAGCAGTTCTTC. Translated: CASSYSTARGFSYNEQFF.

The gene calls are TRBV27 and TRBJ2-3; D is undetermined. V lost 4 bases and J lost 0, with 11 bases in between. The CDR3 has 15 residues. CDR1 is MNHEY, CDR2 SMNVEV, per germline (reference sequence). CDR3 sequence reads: CASSSLMTSTDTQYF. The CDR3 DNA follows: TGTGCCAGCAGTTCCTTGATGACTAGCACAGATACGCAGTATTTT.

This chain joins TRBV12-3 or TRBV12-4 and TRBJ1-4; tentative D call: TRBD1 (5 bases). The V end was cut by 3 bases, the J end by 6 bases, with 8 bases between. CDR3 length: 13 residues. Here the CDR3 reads CASSFSGDEKLFF. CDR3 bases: TGTGCCAGCAGTTTTTCGGGGGATGAAAAACTGTTTTTT.

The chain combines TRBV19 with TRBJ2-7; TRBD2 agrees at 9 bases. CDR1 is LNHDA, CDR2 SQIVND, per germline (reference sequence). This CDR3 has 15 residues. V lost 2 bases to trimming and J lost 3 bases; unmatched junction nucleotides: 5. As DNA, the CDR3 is TGTGCCAGTAGTATATCGGCGGGGGGGAGCTACGAGCAGTACTTC. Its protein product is CASSISAGGSYEQYF.

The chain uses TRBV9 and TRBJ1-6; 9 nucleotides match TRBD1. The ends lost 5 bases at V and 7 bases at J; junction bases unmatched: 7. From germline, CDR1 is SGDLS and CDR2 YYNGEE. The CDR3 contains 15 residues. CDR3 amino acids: CASRTGTGRNSPLHF. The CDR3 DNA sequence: TGTGCCAGCAGAACCGGGACAGGGAGGAATTCACCCCTCCACTTT.

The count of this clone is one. The CDR3 loop is CASSRAGDEQFF. The CDR3 DNA is TGTGCCAGCAGCCGGGCGGGTGATGAGCAGTTCTTC. The genes are TRBV7-3 and TRBJ2-1; possible D gene TRBD2, 5 bases. This CDR3 region has 12 residues. V dropped 5 bases and J dropped 8 bases, with 10 bases sitting between them. Germline V lookup: CDR1 SGHTA, CDR2 FQGTGA.

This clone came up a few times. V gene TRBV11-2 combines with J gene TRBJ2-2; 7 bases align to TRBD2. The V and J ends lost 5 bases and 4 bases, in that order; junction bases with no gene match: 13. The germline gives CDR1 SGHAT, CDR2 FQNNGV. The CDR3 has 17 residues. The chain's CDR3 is CASSPYPILASTGELFF. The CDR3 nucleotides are TGTGCCAGCAGCCCTTACCCGATACTAGCGTCCACCGGGGAGCTGTTTTTT.

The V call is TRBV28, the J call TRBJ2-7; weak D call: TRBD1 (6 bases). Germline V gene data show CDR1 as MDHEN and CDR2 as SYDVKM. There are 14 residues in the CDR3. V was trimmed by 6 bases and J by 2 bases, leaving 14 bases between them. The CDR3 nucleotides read TGTGCCAGCAGAACGGGACAAATAGCCTACGAGCAGTACTTC. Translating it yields CASRTGQIAYEQYF.

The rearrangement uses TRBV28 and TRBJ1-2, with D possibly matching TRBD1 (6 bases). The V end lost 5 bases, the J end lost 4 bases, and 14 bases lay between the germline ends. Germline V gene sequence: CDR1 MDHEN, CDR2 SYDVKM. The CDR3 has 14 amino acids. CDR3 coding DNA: TGTGCCAGCAGTACGACAGGATCGGGCTATGGCTACACCTTC. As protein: CASSTTGSGYGYTF.

The CDR3 DNA sequence: TGCGCCAGCAGCCCCCTTGGGACAGACCAAGAGACCCAGTACTTC. It codes for CASSPLGTDQETQYF. V gene TRBV5-1 combines with J gene TRBJ2-5, with 7 bases fitting TRBD1. The CDR3 is made up of 15 amino acids. Germline CDR1 SGHRS, CDR2 YFSETQ. V lost 4 bases, J lost 0 bases, and 6 bases stayed unmatched.

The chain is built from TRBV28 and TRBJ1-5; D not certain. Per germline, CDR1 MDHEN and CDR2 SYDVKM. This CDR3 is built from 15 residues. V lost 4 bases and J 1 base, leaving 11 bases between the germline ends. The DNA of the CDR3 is TGTGCCAGCAGTTATTCCCCGGGGAGCAATCAGCCCCAGCATTTT. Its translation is CASSYSPGSNQPQHF.

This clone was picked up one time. This CDR3 reads CASSRTGAQYF. In DNA, the CDR3 is TGTGCCAGCAGCCGGACAGGGGCCCAGTACTTC. V usage is TRBV3-1 (or the pseudogene TRBV3-2) and J usage is TRBJ2-5; TRBD1 matches at 9 bases. J gave up 9 bases and V 4 bases, and 0 bases lay outside the gene matches. CDR3 size: 11 residues. Germline V gene data show CDR1 as LGHDT and CDR2 as YNNKEL (reference sequence).

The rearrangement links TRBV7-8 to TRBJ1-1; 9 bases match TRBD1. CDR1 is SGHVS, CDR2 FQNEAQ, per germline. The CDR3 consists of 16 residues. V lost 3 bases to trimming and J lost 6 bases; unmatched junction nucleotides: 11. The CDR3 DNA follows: TGTGCCAGCAGCTTGCGCCGGGACAGGGTAGAGGCTGAAGCTTTCTTT. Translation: CASSLRRDRVEAEAFF.

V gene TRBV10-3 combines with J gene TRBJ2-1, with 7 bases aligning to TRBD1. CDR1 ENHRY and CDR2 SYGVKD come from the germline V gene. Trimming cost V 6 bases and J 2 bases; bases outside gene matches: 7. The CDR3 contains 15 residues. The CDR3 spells CAISLDREPYNEQFF. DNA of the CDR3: TGTGCCATCAGCCTAGACAGGGAACCCTACAATGAGCAGTTCTTC.

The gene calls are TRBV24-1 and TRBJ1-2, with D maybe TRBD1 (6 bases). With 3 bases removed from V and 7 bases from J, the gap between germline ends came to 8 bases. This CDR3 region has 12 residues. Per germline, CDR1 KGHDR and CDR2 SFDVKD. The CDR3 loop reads CATSDPGVGYTF. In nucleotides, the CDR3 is TGTGCCACCAGTGATCCAGGGGTTGGCTACACCTTC.

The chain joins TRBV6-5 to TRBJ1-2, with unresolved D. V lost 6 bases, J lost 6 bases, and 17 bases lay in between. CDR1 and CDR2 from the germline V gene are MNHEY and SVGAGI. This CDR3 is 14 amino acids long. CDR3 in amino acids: CASRALELADGYTF. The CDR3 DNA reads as TGTGCCAGCAGGGCGCTGGAATTGGCGGATGGCTACACCTTC.

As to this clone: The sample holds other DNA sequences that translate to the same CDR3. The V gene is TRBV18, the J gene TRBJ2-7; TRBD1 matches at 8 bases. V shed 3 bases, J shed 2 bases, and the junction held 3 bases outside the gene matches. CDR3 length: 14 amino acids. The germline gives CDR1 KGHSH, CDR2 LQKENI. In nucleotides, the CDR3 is TGTGCCAGCTCACCGGGGACAGGACCCTACGAGCAGTACTTC. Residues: CASSPGTGPYEQYF.

CDR3 nucleotide sequence: TGTGCCAGCAGTTTAGGAGGGAACGGCTACACCTTC. Translating it yields CASSLGGNGYTF. The V call is TRBV27, the J call TRBJ1-2; D ambiguous. The V gene lost 2 bases and the J gene lost 8 bases, with 9 bases spanning the gap. This CDR3 comprises 12 residues. Germline V gives CDR1 MNHEY, CDR2 SMNVEV (reference sequence).

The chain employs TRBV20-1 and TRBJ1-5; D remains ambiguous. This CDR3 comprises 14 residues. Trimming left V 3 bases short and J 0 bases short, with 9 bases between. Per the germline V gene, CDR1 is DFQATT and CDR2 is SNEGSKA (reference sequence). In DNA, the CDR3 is TGCAGTGCTAGTCCGGACTTTAGCAATCAGCCCCAGCATTTT. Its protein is CSASPDFSNQPQHF.

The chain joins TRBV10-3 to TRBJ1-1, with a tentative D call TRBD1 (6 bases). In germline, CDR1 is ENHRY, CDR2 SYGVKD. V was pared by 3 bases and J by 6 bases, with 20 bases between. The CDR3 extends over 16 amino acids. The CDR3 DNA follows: TGTGCCATCAGTGATGGGGACACCTCTCGTGGAGCTGAAGCTTTCTTT. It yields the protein CAISDGDTSRGAEAFF.

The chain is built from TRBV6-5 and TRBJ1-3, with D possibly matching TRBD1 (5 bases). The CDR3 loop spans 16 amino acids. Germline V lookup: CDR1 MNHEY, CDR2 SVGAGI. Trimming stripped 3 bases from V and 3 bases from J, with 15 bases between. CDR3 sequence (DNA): TGTGCCAGCAGTTATTCGATCGGGGGTTATGGAAACACCATATATTTT. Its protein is CASSYSIGGYGNTIYF.

The CDR3 spells CASSFRDRGGYEQYF. DNA of the CDR3: TGTGCCAGTAGTTTCCGGGACAGGGGGGGCTACGAGCAGTACTTC. The rearrangement uses TRBV19 and TRBJ2-7; 11 bases align to TRBD1. Per germline, CDR1 LNHDA and CDR2 SQIVND (reference sequence). The CDR3 loop spans 15 amino acids. The V segment lost 5 bases and the J segment 3 bases; nucleotides outside the gene matches: 6.

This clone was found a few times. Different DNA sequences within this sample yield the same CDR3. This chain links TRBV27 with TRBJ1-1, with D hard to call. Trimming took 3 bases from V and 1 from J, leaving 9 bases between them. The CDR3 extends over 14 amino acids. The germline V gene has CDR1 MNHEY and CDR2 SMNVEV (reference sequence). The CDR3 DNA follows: TGTGCCAGCAGTTTCCGGGGTGCGAACACTGAAGCTTTCTTT. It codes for CASSFRGANTEAFF.

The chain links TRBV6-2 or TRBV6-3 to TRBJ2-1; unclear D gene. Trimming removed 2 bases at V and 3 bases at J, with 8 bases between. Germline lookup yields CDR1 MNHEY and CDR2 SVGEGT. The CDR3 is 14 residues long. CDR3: CASSYSSLYNEQFF. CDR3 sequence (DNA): TGTGCCAGCAGTTACAGTAGCCTCTACAATGAGCAGTTCTTC.

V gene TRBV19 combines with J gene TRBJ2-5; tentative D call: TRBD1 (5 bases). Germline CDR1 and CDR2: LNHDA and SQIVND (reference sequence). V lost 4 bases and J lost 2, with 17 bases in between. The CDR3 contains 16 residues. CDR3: CASSKTKGPPQETQYF. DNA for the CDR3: TGTGCCAGTAGTAAGACCAAGGGGCCCCCACAAGAGACCCAGTACTTC.

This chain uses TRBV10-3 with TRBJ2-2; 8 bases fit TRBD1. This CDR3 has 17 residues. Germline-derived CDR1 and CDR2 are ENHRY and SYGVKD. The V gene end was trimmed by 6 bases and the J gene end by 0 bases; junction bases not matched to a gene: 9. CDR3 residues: CAIRSQAGGPNTGELFF. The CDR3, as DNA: TGTGCCATCAGGAGCCAGGCAGGGGGCCCGAACACCGGGGAGCTGTTTTTT.